These 28 T cell receptor beta chains originate from one sample sequenced in a study of CD8+ T cells in alopecia areata. Cells that came from pooled cutaneous lymph nodes were sorted using CD4, CD8alpha, NKG2D, NKG2ACE and other markers. RNA was isolated and reverse transcribed to cDNA, the sequencing template. The method was immunoSEQ multiplex PCR; TCRdb's version includes in-frame clones alone and lacks a portion of them. Listed for the sample are 200,000 to 300,000 clones, none seen a single time. Specimen: CD4+ T cells sorted from a lymph node. Receptors originate from a C3H/HeJ mouse with alopecia areata. For the strain, the MHC haplotype given is H2-k.

This clone has only a few counts. Each gene name is a mouse one. The CDR3 is cut off 4 residues early in the read; its end comes from the germline J gene. The V and J genes are TRBV5 and TRBJ1-1, with a tentative D call TRBD1 (6 bases). Germline CDR1 is LGHNA and CDR2 is YNLKQL (reference sequence). The length of the CDR3 is 14 residues. The V and J ends lost 1 base and 3 bases respectively, with 9 bases between them. CDR3 region: CASSQVRGDTEVFF. CDR3 DNA (partial): TGTGCCAGCAGCCAAGTCAGGGGTGACACA.

On this clone: The gene names here belong to mouse. Read data end 4 residues before the CDR3 end; the end is taken from the germline J gene. This rearrangement joins TRBV1 to TRBJ1-1, with 10 positions matching TRBD1. The germline V gene encodes CDR1 NSQYPW and CDR2 LRSPGD (reference sequence). V lost 4 bases, J lost 1 base, and 3 bases stayed unmatched. The CDR3 is made up of 15 amino acids. The CDR3 DNA, read in part, is TGCACCTGCAGTGGACAGGGGGCTCTAAACACA. As protein: CTCSGQGALNT. The CDR3 in its entirety is CTCSGQGALNTEVFF. Full variable domain (remainder filled in from reference TRBV1 and TRBJ1-1): VTLLEQNPRWRLVPRGQAVNLRCILKNSQYPWMSWYQQDLQKQLQWLFTLRSPGDKEVKSLPGADYLATRVTDTELRLQVANMSQGRTLYCTCSGQGALNTEVFFGKGTRLTVV.

Concerning this clone itself: The genes are named according to mouse. The sequenced fragment ends 4 residues before the CDR3 boundary, so the rest is inferred from the germline J gene. The V and J genes are TRBV13-1 and TRBJ2-3; 7 positions match TRBD1. Germline-derived CDR1 and CDR2 are NSHNY and SYGAGN. V trimming: 5 bases; J trimming: 1 base; junction bases outside the gene matches: 4. The CDR3 is 14 residues long. The CDR3 loop is CASRTGRGAETLYF. Partial CDR3 DNA: TGTGCCAGCAGGACAGGGAGGGGTGCAGAA.

For this clone: The gene names given are mouse names. Read sequence stops 4 residues before the CDR3 end, and the germline J gene provides the missing end. The sample carries other DNA sequences with the same CDR3. This chain uses TRBV19 with TRBJ2-5, with D possibly being TRBD1 (5 bases). V was pared by 3 bases and J by 2 bases, with 10 bases between. CDR1 and CDR2 (germline): FNHDT, SITEND (reference sequence). The CDR3 consists of 14 residues. CDR3 sequence reads: CASSTRGGQDTQYF. CDR3 DNA, as far as it was read: TGTGCCAGCAGTACGAGGGGTGGCCAAGAC.

At least ten counts were recorded for this clone. Gene and germline names: mouse. From the germline J gene comes the end of the CDR3, since the read stops 4 residues before it. The V gene is TRBV1, the J gene TRBJ2-2, with 8 bases identical to TRBD1. This CDR3 comprises 15 residues. Germline CDR1 and CDR2: NSQYPW and LRSPGD (reference sequence). Trimming removed 1 base from V and 6 bases from J; junction bases left unmatched: 4. CDR3 protein: CTCSAAGQGPGQLYF. The sequenced part of the CDR3 DNA is TGCACCTGCAGTGCAGCAGGACAGGGCCCCGGG. Drawing the rest from reference TRBV1 and TRBJ2-2, the complete variable domain is VTLLEQNPRWRLVPRGQAVNLRCILKNSQYPWMSWYQQDLQKQLQWLFTLRSPGDKEVKSLPGADYLATRVTDTELRLQVANMSQGRTLYCTCSAAGQGPGQLYFGEGSKLTVL.

This clone occurred a few times. Each gene name is a mouse one. The CDR3 extends 4 residues past the end of the read, so its final part is completed from the germline J gene. This rearrangement joins TRBV13-2 to TRBJ1-2; TRBD1 aligns across 9 bases. The CDR3 extends over 15 amino acids. The germline gives CDR1 NNHNN, CDR2 SYGAGS (reference sequence). CDR3 DNA (partial): TGTGCCAGCGGTGATCCGGGACAGGGATATTCC. It encodes CASGDPGQGYS. The entire CDR3 reads CASGDPGQGYSDYTF.

A remark on this clone: Mouse gene names and germline throughout. The read falls 4 residues short of the CDR3 end, and the missing part is taken from the germline J gene. The chain is built from TRBV13-3 and TRBJ2-7; 9 bases match TRBD2. Looked up from germline, CDR1 is NNHDY and CDR2 is SYVADS. The CDR3 is 14 amino acids. The V and J ends lost 3 bases and 0 bases, in that order; junction bases with no gene match: 1. The CDR3 loop is CASSVGLGSYEQYF. The DNA read from the CDR3 is TGTGCCAGCAGTGTGGGACTGGGCTCCTAT.

This clone showed up just a few times. The gene names given are mouse names. The read halts 4 residues ahead of the CDR3 end, with the missing end drawn from the germline J gene. The genes are TRBV31 and TRBJ2-3; TRBD2 aligns across 14 bases. CDR3 size: 17 residues. The V gene end was trimmed by 3 bases and the J gene end by 0 bases; junction bases not matched to a gene: 5. Germline CDR1 is GKSSPN and CDR2 is SITVG. The DNA read from the CDR3 is TGTGCCTGGAGCCGGGACTGGGGGGGCGCAAGTGCAGAA. Its protein is CAWSRDWGGASAE. The CDR3, in full, reads CAWSRDWGGASAETLYF.

Notes on this clone: Genes and germline come from the mouse. The sample holds other DNA sequences that translate to the same CDR3. CDR3 loop: CASSTGGNTGQLYF. The sequenced part of the CDR3 DNA is TGTGCCAGCAGTACAGGGGGCAACACCGGG. The V and J genes are TRBV13-3 and TRBJ2-2, with 9 bases fitting TRBD1. The read terminates 4 residues ahead of where the CDR3 ends, so the germline J gene completes it. Losses at the gene ends were 4 bases for V and 2 bases for J; bases not matched to a gene: 0. The germline gives CDR1 NNHDY, CDR2 SYVADS. The CDR3 covers 14 residues. Full variable domain (rest looked up from reference TRBV13-3 and TRBJ2-2): EAAVTQSPRSKVAVTGGKVTLSCHQTNNHDYMYWYRQDTGHGLRLIHYSYVADSTEKGDIPDGYKASRPSQENFSLILELASLSQTAVYFCASSTGGNTGQLYFGEGSKLTVL.

On this clone: Genes and germline are mouse. Here the CDR3 reads CASSPYRVRSAETLYF. CDR3 DNA, as far as it was read: TGTGCCAGCAGCCCCTACAGGGTACGGAGTGCAGAA. The chain links TRBV5 to TRBJ2-3; D perhaps matches TRBD1 (6 bases). The sequenced fragment ends 4 residues before the CDR3 boundary, so the rest is inferred from the germline J gene. Germline lookup yields CDR1 LGHNA and CDR2 YNLKQL (reference sequence). This CDR3 spans 16 amino acids. Between the trimmed V and J ends, which lost 4 bases and 0 bases, there was a span of 14 bases.

Details on this clone: Gene names and germline refer to mouse. The read halts 4 residues ahead of the CDR3 end, with the missing end drawn from the germline J gene. This sample includes further DNA sequences coding for the same CDR3. The chain carries TRBV13-3 and TRBJ2-1; TRBD2 might be the D (5 bases). The germline gives CDR1 NNHDY, CDR2 SYVADS. CDR3 length equals 13 residues. Trimming removed 1 base at V and 4 bases at J, with 6 bases between. CDR3: CASSDLGYAEQFF. Incomplete CDR3 DNA: TGTGCCAGCAGTGATCTGGGTTATGCT.

Concerning this clone: The germline and genes are mouse ones. The read is 4 residues too short to cover the CDR3 end, so that end is filled in from the germline J gene. The chain is built from TRBV19 and TRBJ2-1; 8 bases align to TRBD1. Per the germline V gene, CDR1 is FNHDT and CDR2 is SITEND (reference sequence). The CDR3 spans 15 residues. Germline trimming cut 4 bases from V and 1 base from J; bases unmatched to any gene: 4. CDR3: CASSPRTGNYAEQFF. The sequenced part of the CDR3 DNA is TGTGCCAGCAGTCCCCGGACAGGGAACTATGCT.

On this clone: Mouse names are used for the genes. Read data end 4 residues before the CDR3 end; the end is taken from the germline J gene. The chain employs TRBV19 and TRBJ2-2, with 7 bases fitting TRBD1. This CDR3 has 14 residues. Germline CDR1 FNHDT, CDR2 SITEND (reference sequence). J gave up 3 bases and V 6 bases, and 5 bases lay outside the gene matches. CDR3 bases read: TGTGCCAGCAAAACAGGGGCGTACACCGGG. Translation gives CASKTGAYTG. The whole CDR3 protein is CASKTGAYTGQLYF.

Note on this clone: Gene names are the mouse ones. The CDR3 extends 4 residues past the end of the read, so its final part is completed from the germline J gene. This chain uses TRBV31 with TRBJ1-2; 9 bases align to TRBD1. This CDR3 has 13 amino acids. After removal of 4 bases from V and 4 bases from J, the junction contained 4 bases not matched to a gene. The germline V gene has CDR1 GKSSPN and CDR2 SITVG. The sequenced part of the CDR3 DNA is TGTGCCTGGAAAAAGACAGGGGGCTCC. Translation gives CAWKKTGGS. The CDR3 reads in full as CAWKKTGGSDYTF.

This clone was recorded a few times. Mouse names are used for the genes. The missing CDR3 end, 4 residues past where the read stops, is filled in from the germline J gene. V usage is TRBV1 and J usage is TRBJ2-1; 9 nucleotides line up with TRBD2. CDR1 and CDR2 from the germline V gene are NSQYPW and LRSPGD (reference sequence). Trimming took 0 bases from V and 3 from J; bases not matched to a gene: 3. The CDR3 totals 16 residues. CDR3 loop: CTCSADWGGFYAEQFF. The sequenced CDR3 bases are TGCACCTGCAGTGCAGACTGGGGGGGGTTCTATGCT.

This clone was seen at least ten times. The gene names given are mouse names. The read is 4 residues too short to cover the CDR3 end, so that end is filled in from the germline J gene. Distinct nucleotide sequences in the sample also encode this CDR3. The chain recombines TRBV13-1 with TRBJ1-2, with TRBD1 identical over 9 bases. After removal of 0 bases from V and 2 bases from J, the junction contained 2 bases not matched to a gene. Per the germline V gene, CDR1 is NSHNY and CDR2 is SYGAGN. The length of the CDR3 is 15 residues. The CDR3 sequence: CASSDAGQGNSDYTF. CDR3 bases read: TGTGCCAGCAGTGATGCTGGACAGGGGAACTCC.

In this sample, this clone turned up a few times. Germline and genes: mouse. The read ends 4 residues shy of where the CDR3 ends; the end is completed using the germline J gene. The V call is TRBV1, the J call TRBJ2-5; 8 nucleotides agree with TRBD2. Germline V gene lookup returns CDR1 NSQYPW and CDR2 LRSPGD (reference sequence). The CDR3 contains 16 residues. The V and J ends lost 0 bases and 3 bases, in that order; junction bases with no gene match: 5. Incomplete CDR3 DNA: TGCACCTGCAGTGCAGATCTCCTGGGGGGACAAGAC. Translated: CTCSADLLGGQD. The full CDR3 reads CTCSADLLGGQDTQYF.

This clone was detected a few times. The gene symbols are mouse symbols. The CDR3 end falls 4 residues outside the read, so it is completed with the germline J gene. The V call is TRBV13-1, the J call TRBJ1-2; possibly TRBD1 for D (6 bases). The germline gives CDR1 NSHNY, CDR2 SYGAGN. There are 12 residues in the CDR3. Incomplete CDR3 DNA: TGTGCCAGCAGTGCTCGGGACAAC. As protein: CASSARDN. The full CDR3 protein is CASSARDNDYTF.

This clone showed up just a few times. The gene names given are mouse names. The sequenced CDR3 bases are TGCACCTGCAGTCCTAACTGGGGGGCCTATGCT. This translates into CTCSPNWGAYA. In full, the CDR3 reads CTCSPNWGAYAEQFF. The chain is built from TRBV1 and TRBJ2-1; 9 positions agree with TRBD2. The CDR3 goes on 4 residues after the read ends, and that part is filled in from the germline J gene. The CDR3 is 15 amino acids. The germline gives CDR1 NSQYPW, CDR2 LRSPGD (reference sequence). V shed 5 bases and J 3 bases; nucleotides not matched to a gene: 5.

This clone was counted a few times. The listed genes are named as in mouse. The CDR3 end lies 4 residues beyond the end of the read and is filled in from the germline J gene. Other nucleotide sequences in the sample specify the same CDR3. The chain has TRBV13-1 and TRBJ2-1; TRBD2 matches at 11 bases. The CDR3 totals 16 residues. Trimming at V came to 2 bases and at J to 1 base, leaving 2 bases not matched to a gene. Germline CDR1 reads NSHNY; CDR2 reads SYGAGN. This chain's CDR3 is CASSEGTGGNYAEQFF. CDR3 DNA, as far as it was read: TGTGCCAGCAGTGAGGGGACTGGGGGAAACTATGCT.

With respect to this clone: The listed genes are named as in mouse. The read falls 4 residues short of the CDR3 end, and the missing part is taken from the germline J gene. The rearrangement joins TRBV19 to TRBJ1-1; 8 bases fit TRBD1. Per the germline V gene, CDR1 is FNHDT and CDR2 is SITEND (reference sequence). This CDR3 region has 14 residues. The V and J ends lost 4 bases and 1 base, in that order; junction bases with no gene match: 3. The DNA read from the CDR3 is TGTGCCAGCAGTCCGACAGGGGCGAACACA. This sequence encodes CASSPTGANT. The full CDR3 is CASSPTGANTEVFF.

Turning to this clone: Gene names follow the mouse nomenclature. Coverage ceases 4 residues before the CDR3 finishes, and the germline J gene fills in the end. The chain joins TRBV5 to TRBJ2-3, with 9 bases matching TRBD2. The ends lost 4 bases at V and 0 bases at J; junction bases unmatched: 5. This CDR3 comprises 16 residues. The germline CDR1 and CDR2 sequences are LGHNA and YNLKQL (reference sequence). The CDR3 reads CASSPWGGLSAETLYF. CDR3 bases read: TGTGCCAGCAGCCCGTGGGGGGGCCTTAGTGCAGAA.

As regards this clone: The germline and genes are mouse ones. The CDR3 reads CASSAGTGEGNTEVFF. The sequenced CDR3 bases are TGTGCCAGCAGTGCCGGGACAGGGGAAGGTAACACA. V gene TRBV13-1 combines with J gene TRBJ1-1, with 10 bases aligning to TRBD1. The read halts 4 residues ahead of the CDR3 end, with the missing end drawn from the germline J gene. This CDR3 spans 16 amino acids. V lost 3 bases, J lost 2 bases, and 7 bases stayed unmatched. The V gene's germline CDR1 is NSHNY and CDR2 SYGAGN.

About this clone: Germline and genes: mouse. The CDR3 end lies 4 residues beyond the end of the read and is filled in from the germline J gene. The J gene is TRBJ2-2, the V gene TRBV31; D gene ambiguous. The CDR3 has 14 residues. Between the trimmed V and J ends, which lost 0 bases and 4 bases, there was a span of 9 bases. From germline, CDR1 is GKSSPN and CDR2 SITVG. The DNA read from the CDR3 is TGTGCCTGGAGTCTAAGGGTTGGCACCGGG. Translated, it gives CAWSLRVGTG. The complete CDR3 reads CAWSLRVGTGQLYF. The full variable domain, with the rest looked up from reference TRBV31 and TRBJ2-2, is AQTIHQWPVAEIKAVGSPLSLGCTIKGKSSPNLYWYWQATGGTLQQLFYSITVGQVESVVQLNLSASRPKDDQFILSTEKLLLSHSGFYLCAWSLRVGTGQLYFGEGSKLTVL.

This clone was observed a few times. Gene names and germline match the mouse. This sample includes further DNA sequences coding for the same CDR3. This CDR3 reads CASSINGGNYAEQFF. CDR3 bases read: TGTGCCAGCAGTATAAATGGGGGTAACTATGCT. The V call is TRBV19, the J call TRBJ2-1, with D perhaps TRBD2 (6 bases). The read stops 4 residues short of the end of the CDR3; the missing end is completed from the germline J gene. Per germline, CDR1 FNHDT and CDR2 SITEND (reference sequence). Trimming stripped 1 base from V and 0 bases from J, with 8 bases between. This CDR3 has 15 amino acids.

A few counts support this clone. Each gene name is a mouse one. The CDR3 here is CASSIAGGAPTGQLYF. The part of the CDR3 DNA that was read is TGTGCCAGCAGTATAGCGGGGGGCGCCCCCACCGGG. The rearrangement links TRBV19 to TRBJ2-2, with a weak D call TRBD2 (7 bases). Coverage ceases 4 residues before the CDR3 finishes, and the germline J gene fills in the end. V lost 0 bases and J lost 4, with 13 bases in between. Germline-derived CDR1 and CDR2 are FNHDT and SITEND (reference sequence). CDR3 size: 16 residues.

As to this clone: Here the gene names and germline are mouse. The CDR3 end lies 3 residues beyond the end of the read and is filled in from the germline J gene. The gene calls are TRBV13-1 and TRBJ1-6; D uncertain. TRBJ1-6 is filed as an ORF, its function uncertain. With 4 bases removed from V and 5 bases from J, the gap between germline ends came to 7 bases. Germline CDR1 NSHNY, CDR2 SYGAGN. The CDR3 contains 13 residues. CDR3 DNA, as far as it was read: TGTGCCAGCAGTCCACACGATAATTCGCCC. Translated: CASSPHDNSP. The entire CDR3 protein is CASSPHDNSPLYF.

This clone has more than one count but fewer than ten. One end of the junction fails to match germline, which may point to a read error. Mouse names are used for the genes. This chain's CDR3 is CASSIDRINSDYTF. Incomplete CDR3 DNA: TGTGCCAGCAGCATAGACAGAATTAACTCC. The chain joins TRBV19 to TRBJ1-2, with D possibly TRBD1 on 5 matching bases. The read is 4 residues too short to cover the CDR3 end, so that end is filled in from the germline J gene. Looked up from germline, CDR1 is FNHDT and CDR2 is SITEND (reference sequence). This CDR3 region has 14 residues.